This T cell receptor beta chain appears in the sequencing data of a study of identical twins. This clonotype occurred once. This CDR3 is built from 13 residues. V was trimmed by 6 bases and J by 7 bases, leaving 13 bases between them. TCRdb reprocessed the 5' RACE reads with MiXCR, giving one entry per CDR3 protein. The data contain about 470,000 distinct CDR3 sequences, 20% to 30% of them seen just once; the ten biggest clones take up 2.9%. In addition, the sample was reused for a study of T cells expressing NK-cell markers. That paper notes: Most of the eight sequenced donors were classified as HCMV-seropositive, and one was classified as seronegative.

The receptor comes from a woman between 18 and 30 years old in good health. This chain uses TRBV12-3 or TRBV12-4 with TRBJ2-1; D gene unclear. The sequencing input was CD4+ T cells sorted from blood. This CDR3 reads CASRLIGRNEQFF. DNA of the CDR3: TGTGCCAGCAGACTAATAGGAAGGAATGAGCAGTTCTTC.